Sequencing of this TCR beta chain was carried out in a study of T cell responses to AZD1222 COVID-19 vaccine. Study-wide context: Second-dose schedules of about 4 or about 12 weeks were combined. Notes on the study in general: All repertoire sampling was performed exclusively after the peak T cell response. Most donors were white British, females outnumbered males, and clonal diversity was possibly underestimated. Only six people who got AZD1222 tested seropositive at baseline.

From germline, CDR1 is SGHDT and CDR2 YYEEEE. There are 16 residues in the CDR3. The V and J ends lost 2 bases and 2 bases respectively, with 16 bases between them. A note on this clone: Its antigen is unidentified.

Sequencing was performed with immunoSEQ multiplex PCR; in TCRdb, only in-frame clones are kept and a portion is missing. There are some 170,000 clones in the sample; around nine tenths occur only once, and about 2.5% lies in the top ten. The material was peripheral blood, obtained on day 0 of AZD1222 vaccination. V and J are TRBV5-6 and TRBJ1-1; the D is unclear. This clonotype was obtained from an adult in good health. The CDR3 loop reads CASSFGLWERNTEAFF. DNA of the CDR3: TGTGCCAGCAGCTTTGGACTCTGGGAGAGAAACACTGAAGCTTTCTTT.